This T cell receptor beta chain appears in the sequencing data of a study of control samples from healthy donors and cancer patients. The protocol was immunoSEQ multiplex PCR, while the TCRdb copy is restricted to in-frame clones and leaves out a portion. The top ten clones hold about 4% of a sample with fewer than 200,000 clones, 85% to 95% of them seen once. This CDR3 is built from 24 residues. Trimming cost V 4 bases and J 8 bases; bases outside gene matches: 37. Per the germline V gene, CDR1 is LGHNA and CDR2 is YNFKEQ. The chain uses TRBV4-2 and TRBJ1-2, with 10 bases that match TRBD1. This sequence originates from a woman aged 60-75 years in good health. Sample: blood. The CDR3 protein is CASSPYGSPAKDPGQGSLLGGYTF. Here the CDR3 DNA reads TGTGCCAGCAGCCCCTACGGTTCGCCAGCAAAAGATCCGGGACAGGGGAGCCTCTTAGGCGGCTACACCTTC.